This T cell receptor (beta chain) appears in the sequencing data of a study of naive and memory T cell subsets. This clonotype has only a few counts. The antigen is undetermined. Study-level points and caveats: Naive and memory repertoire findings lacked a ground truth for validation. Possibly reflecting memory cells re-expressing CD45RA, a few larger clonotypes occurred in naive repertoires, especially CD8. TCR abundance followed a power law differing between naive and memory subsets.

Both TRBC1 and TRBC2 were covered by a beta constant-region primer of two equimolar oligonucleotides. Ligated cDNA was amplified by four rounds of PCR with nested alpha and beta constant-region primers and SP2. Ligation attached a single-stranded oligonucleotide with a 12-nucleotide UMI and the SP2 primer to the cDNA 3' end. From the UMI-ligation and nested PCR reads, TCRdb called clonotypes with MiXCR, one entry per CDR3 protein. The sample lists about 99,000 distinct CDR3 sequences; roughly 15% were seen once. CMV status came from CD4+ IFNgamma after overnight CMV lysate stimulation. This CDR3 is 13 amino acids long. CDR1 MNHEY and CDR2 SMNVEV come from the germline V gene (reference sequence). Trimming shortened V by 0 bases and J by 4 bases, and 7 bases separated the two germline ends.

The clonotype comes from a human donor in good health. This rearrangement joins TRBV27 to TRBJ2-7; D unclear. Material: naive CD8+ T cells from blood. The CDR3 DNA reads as TGTGCCAGCAGTTTATCCAGTCCTTACGAGCAGTACTTC. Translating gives CASSLSSPYEQYF.